Following are 4 T cell receptor beta chains from one sample sequenced in a study of metastatic and nonmetastatic thyroid tumors. TCRdb reprocessed the PCR reads via MiXCR. Here the sample spans about 38,000 clones, around 26% being singletons. Before thyroid surgery, none of the patients had received any treatment. The sample comprised blood. The source is a female donor with papillary thyroid cancer or a benign thyroid nodule (not recorded which). Some clones in this sample may be carry-over from other donors' samples.

In its sample, this clone was seen many times. J is TRBJ2-2 and V is TRBV28; 9 nucleotides agree with TRBD1. CDR1 is MDHEN, CDR2 SYDVKM, per germline. The J segment lost 5 bases and the V segment lost 6 bases, leaving 7 bases of the junction unmatched. The CDR3 length is 15 residues. CDR3 amino acids: CASSRGQGETGELFF. CDR3 DNA: TGTGCCAGCAGCCGGGGACAGGGCGAAACCGGGGAGCTGTTTTTT.

This clone was picked up many times. The V and J genes are TRBV20-1 and TRBJ2-7; 13 bases are shared with TRBD2. Germline V CDR1 and CDR2: DFQATT, SNEGSKA (reference sequence). The V gene end was trimmed by 2 bases and the J gene end by 2 bases; junction bases not matched to a gene: 3. The CDR3 loop spans 15 amino acids. The CDR3 nucleotides are TGCAGTGCTAGACATACTAGCGGGGGGGCCTACGAGCAGTACTTC. The encoded protein is CSARHTSGGAYEQYF.

J is TRBJ1-1 and V is TRBV12-3 or TRBV12-4; no clear D gene. With 5 bases removed from V and 6 bases from J, the gap between germline ends came to 10 bases. This CDR3 spans 12 amino acids. The CDR3 reads CASSLLGAEAFF. In nucleotides, the CDR3 is TGTGCCAGCAGTCTTCTGGGAGCTGAAGCTTTCTTT.

The chain combines TRBV5-1 with TRBJ1-4; tentatively, D is TRBD1 (6 bases). Germline V gene data show CDR1 as SGHRS and CDR2 as YFSETQ. This CDR3 spans 15 amino acids. Trimming left V 0 bases short and J 8 bases short, with 14 bases between. CDR3 sequence: CASSLGGGLGEKLFF. CDR3 coding DNA: TGCGCCAGCAGCTTGGGTGGGGGGCTAGGAGAAAAACTGTTTTTT. The full variable domain, its missing parts supplied by reference TRBV5-1 and TRBJ1-4, is KAGVTQTPRYLIKTRGQQVTLSCSPISGHRSVSWYQQTPGQGLQFLFEYFSETQRNKGNFPGRFSGRQFSNSRSEMNVSTLELGDSALYLCASSLGGGLGEKLFFGSGTQLSVL.